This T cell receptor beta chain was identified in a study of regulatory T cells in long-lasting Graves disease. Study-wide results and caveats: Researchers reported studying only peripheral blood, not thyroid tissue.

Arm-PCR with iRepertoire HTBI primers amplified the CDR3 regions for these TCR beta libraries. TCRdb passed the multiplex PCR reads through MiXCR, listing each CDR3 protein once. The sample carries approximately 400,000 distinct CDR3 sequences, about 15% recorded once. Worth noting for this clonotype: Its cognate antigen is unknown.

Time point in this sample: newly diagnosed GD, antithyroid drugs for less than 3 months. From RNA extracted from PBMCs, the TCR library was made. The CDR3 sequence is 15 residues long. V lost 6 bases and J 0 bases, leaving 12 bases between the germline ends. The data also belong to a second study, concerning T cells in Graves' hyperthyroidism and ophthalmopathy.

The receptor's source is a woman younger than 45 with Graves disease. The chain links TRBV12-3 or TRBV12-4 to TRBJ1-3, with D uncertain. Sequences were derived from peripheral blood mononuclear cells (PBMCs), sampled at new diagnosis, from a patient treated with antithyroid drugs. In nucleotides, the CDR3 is TGTGCCAGCAGATTCAGTCTCAACTCTGGAAACACCATATATTTT. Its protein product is CASRFSLNSGNTIYF.